The 9 T cell receptor beta chains given below trace back to one sample, sequenced in a study of blood T cells in healthy people across ages. With a J-beta primer mix and a sample-barcoded 5' primer, a second PCR ran about 7 to 11 cycles. TCRdb itself ran the 5' RACE reads through MiXCR, one entry per CDR3 protein. The sample shows about 1.8 million distinct CDR3 sequences, roughly 49% of them seen only once. Specimen: blood. Receptors originate from a woman between 40 and 55 years old in good health.

The chain uses TRBV7-3 and TRBJ2-1, with 9 positions matching TRBD2. Germline V gene data show CDR1 as SGHTA and CDR2 as FQGTGA. V lost 2 bases, J lost 0 bases, and 5 bases stayed unmatched. The CDR3 runs to 17 residues. The CDR3 bases are TGTGCCAGCAGCTTAGGCGGGGGGGACAGCTCCTACAATGAGCAGTTCTTC. Its translation: CASSLGGGDSSYNEQFF.

This clonotype was observed a single time. This chain uses TRBV10-3 with TRBJ2-7, with D possibly TRBD1 on 7 matching bases. The CDR3 length is 17 residues. In germline, CDR1 is ENHRY, CDR2 SYGVKD. V lost 4 bases, J lost 3 bases, and 22 bases lay in between. The CDR3 sequence: CAISGVKWTGGGYEQYF. The CDR3 DNA is TGTGCCATCAGTGGGGTGAAGTGGACAGGAGGGGGCTACGAGCAGTACTTC.

J is TRBJ2-3 and V is TRBV27; D perhaps matches TRBD2 (5 bases). Trimming cost V 6 bases and J 0 bases, with 19 bases left between them. Germline V lookup: CDR1 MNHEY, CDR2 SMNVEV (reference sequence). The CDR3 has 17 residues. The CDR3 nucleotides read TGTGCCAGCAGGGACCGCGGCTGGGAGCGAAGCACAGATACGCAGTATTTT. Its protein is CASRDRGWERSTDTQYF.

The V and J genes are TRBV6-2 or TRBV6-3 and TRBJ2-5; D is possibly TRBD1 (6 bases). This CDR3 spans 15 amino acids. The germline V gene encodes CDR1 MNHEY and CDR2 SVGEGT. V dropped 5 bases and J dropped 3 bases, with 16 bases sitting between them. CDR3 residues: CASSPWLGQKETQYF. The CDR3 DNA follows: TGTGCCAGCAGTCCTTGGCTTGGACAGAAAGAGACCCAGTACTTC.

This clonotype appeared a few times. The chain joins TRBV6-1 to TRBJ2-5; D may match TRBD1 or TRBD2 (6 bases each). Trimming took 2 bases from V and 1 from J, leaving 14 bases between them. The CDR3 totals 16 residues. Germline CDR1 reads MNHNS; CDR2 reads SASEGT. The CDR3 bases are TGTGCCAGCAGTGAAACGGTCAGGGGACTCCAAGAGACCCAGTACTTC. It codes for CASSETVRGLQETQYF.

The rearrangement uses TRBV7-2 and TRBJ2-7, with D unclear. This CDR3 is 12 amino acids long. V lost 5 bases and J 2 bases, leaving 7 bases between the germline ends. Per germline, CDR1 SGHTA and CDR2 FQGNSA. CDR3 sequence reads: CASSIQTYEQYF. CDR3 nucleotide sequence: TGTGCCAGCAGCATTCAAACCTACGAGCAGTACTTC. Supplemented by reference TRBV7-2 and TRBJ2-7, the full variable domain reads GAGVSQSPSNKVTEKGKDVELRCDPISGHTALYWYRQSLGQGLEFLIYFQGNSAPDKSGLPSDRFSAERTGGSVSTLTIQRTQQEDSAVYLCASSIQTYEQYFGPGTRLTVT.

V is TRBV7-2 and J is TRBJ2-3, with 9 bases aligning to TRBD1. CDR1 is SGHTA, CDR2 FQGNSA, per germline. V lost 1 base and J lost 6; bases outside the gene matches: 8. The CDR3 runs to 16 residues. The CDR3 DNA sequence: TGTGCCAGCAGCTTAGAGGGGACAGGGATGGGGGATACGCAGTATTTT. Translation gives CASSLEGTGMGDTQYF.

The chain links TRBV7-9 to TRBJ2-7; no definite D call. This CDR3 region has 14 residues. Germline V gene data show CDR1 as SEHNR and CDR2 as FQNEAQ (reference sequence). The ends were cut back, 1 base at V and 5 bases at J, with 12 bases in the middle. The CDR3 coding sequence is TGTGCCAGCAGCTTAGTCTCCTTTGGAGACGAGCAGTACTTC. This gives the protein CASSLVSFGDEQYF.

This chain joins TRBV7-9 and TRBJ2-7; 10 nucleotides agree with TRBD1. The germline V gene encodes CDR1 SEHNR and CDR2 FQNEAQ (reference sequence). V was pared by 4 bases and J by 3 bases, with 6 bases of the junction left unmatched. The CDR3 is made up of 15 amino acids. The CDR3 DNA is TGTGCCAGCAGCTCCCACCGGGACAGGGGCTACGAGCAGTACTTC. Translating gives CASSSHRDRGYEQYF.